This T cell receptor beta chain was retrieved from a study of patients and donors after allogeneic stem cell transplantation. TCRdb ran MiXCR on the RT-PCR reads and lists one entry per CDR3 protein. The table shows approximately 430,000 distinct CDR3 sequences, with 16% occurring only once. This clonotype was observed at least ten times. V was shortened by 6 bases and J by 0 bases, with 12 bases between the two germline ends. The germline V gene has CDR1 DFQATT and CDR2 SNEGSKA (reference sequence). The CDR3 length is 14 residues. The TCR sequence derives from a human donor who was either an allogeneic HSCT recipient or a stem cell or donor lymphocyte infusion donor (not recorded which). It is not recorded whose cells these are; they may come from a transplant donor. J is TRBJ2-4 and V is TRBV20-1; D is ambiguous. Material: blood, either unsorted or a sorted T cell fraction (not recorded which). The CDR3 nucleotides read TGCAGTGCCGTTGAACTTCTAGCCAAAAACATTCAGTACTTC. Its translation: CSAVELLAKNIQYF.